This record concerns one T cell receptor (beta chain) sequence. What it binds is unknown. TCRdb keeps only in-frame clones here, not all; method: immunoSEQ multiplex PCR. The sample records approximately 90,000 clones, roughly nine tenths being singletons. The data belong to a study of OX40 agonist ivuxolimab in advanced cancers. Study-wide findings and caveats: Normalized expansion of T-cell clones was also low for some nonresponders.

The CDR3 consists of 13 residues. V lost 4 bases and J 6 bases, leaving 11 bases between the germline ends. CDR1 and CDR2 from the germline V gene are SGHDT and YYEEEE. The starting material was CD4+ or CD8+ T cells sorted from blood, obtained in a trial of the OX40 agonist ivuxolimab. The chain recombines TRBV5-6 with TRBJ2-1, with D perhaps TRBD2 (6 bases). The clonotype originates from an adult with an advanced solid tumor such as melanoma, head and neck, liver or kidney cancer. CDR3 loop: CASSRDSLNEQFF. CDR3 bases: TGTGCCAGCAGCAGGGACTCCCTCAATGAGCAGTTCTTC.